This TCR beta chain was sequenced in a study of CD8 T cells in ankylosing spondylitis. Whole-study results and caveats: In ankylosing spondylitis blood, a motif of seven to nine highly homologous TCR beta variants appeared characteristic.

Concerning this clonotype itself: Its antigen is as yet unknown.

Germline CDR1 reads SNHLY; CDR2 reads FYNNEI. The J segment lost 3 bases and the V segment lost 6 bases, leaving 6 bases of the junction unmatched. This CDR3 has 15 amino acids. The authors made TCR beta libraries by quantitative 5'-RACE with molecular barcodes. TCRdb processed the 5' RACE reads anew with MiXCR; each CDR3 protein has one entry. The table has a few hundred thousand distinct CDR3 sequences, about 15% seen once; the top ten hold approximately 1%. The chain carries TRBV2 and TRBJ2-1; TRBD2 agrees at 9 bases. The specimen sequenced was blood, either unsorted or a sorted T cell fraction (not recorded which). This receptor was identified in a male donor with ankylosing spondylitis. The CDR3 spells CASSVAGAYYNEQFF. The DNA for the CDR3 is TGTGCCAGCAGCGTAGCGGGGGCCTACTACAATGAGCAGTTCTTC.